Listed below are T cell receptor beta chains from one sample, sequenced in a study of beta chain features in type 1 diabetes. Some clones are missing from TCRdb's copy, which holds only in-frame ones; the method was immunoSEQ multiplex PCR. The repertoire includes approximately 170,000 clones, 6.5% to 8.5% of them detected once, and roughly 0.5% sits in the top ten. The sequenced material came from central memory CD4+ T cells from blood. These receptors originate from a man between 18 and 29 years old with type 1 diabetes. The CDR3 runs from the conserved cysteine through the conserved F or W. A D gene is named only where the DNA matches it firmly. Size tells how often a clone was seen (once, few, many) or the class of an expanded clone, and some rows leave it out.

d_gene	abundance	v_gene	j_gene	CDR3aa	CDR3nt
.	few	TRBV19	TRBJ1-2	CASQRNYGYTF	TGTGCCAGTCAACGGAACTATGGCTACACCTTC
.	few	TRBV6-5	TRBJ2-3	CASARTGSDDTQYF	TGTGCCAGCGCCCGAACGGGGTCCGATGATACGCAGTATTTT
.	few	TRBV7-9	TRBJ2-2	CASSLLGAGELFF	TGTGCCAGCAGCCTCCTCGGGGCCGGGGAGCTGTTTTTT
TRBD2	.	TRBV27	TRBJ2-1	CASSLLGGYNEQFF	TGTGCCAGCAGTTTGTTGGGGGGGTACAATGAGCAGTTCTTC
TRBD1	few	TRBV18	TRBJ1-1	CASSSTRTGEVAFF	TGTGCCAGCTCGTCCACAAGGACAGGGGAGGTAGCTTTCTTT
TRBD1	.	TRBV18	TRBJ2-7	CASSPRGQGTYEQYF	TGTGCCAGCTCACCAAGGGGACAGGGCACCTACGAGCAGTACTTC
.	.	TRBV7-2	TRBJ2-1	CASSVDNNEQFF	TGTGCCAGCAGCGTAGATAACAATGAGCAGTTCTTC
TRBD1	.	TRBV9	TRBJ1-1	CASSSRQGNTEAFF	TGTGCCAGCAGCTCGCGACAGGGAAACACTGAAGCTTTCTTT
TRBD1	many	TRBV6-1	TRBJ1-5	CASSGQGGNNQPQHF	TGTGCCAGCAGTGGACAGGGGGGTAACAATCAGCCCCAGCATTTT
.	few	TRBV5-1	TRBJ2-7	CASSLSLAEQYF	TGCGCCAGCAGCTTGTCCCTAGCGGAGCAGTACTTC
TRBD1	few	TRBV4-2	TRBJ2-2	CASSLQGANTGELFF	TGTGCCAGCAGCTTACAGGGGGCTAACACCGGGGAGCTGTTTTTT
.	.	TRBV6-5	TRBJ1-1	CASSYGRGTEAFF	TGTGCCAGCAGTTACGGTAGGGGTACGGAAGCTTTCTTT
.	few	TRBV28	TRBJ1-6	CASSLFRSPLHF	TGTGCCAGCAGTTTATTCAGATCACCCCTCCACTTT
.	few	TRBV5-6	TRBJ1-5	CATPGGSLVDQPQHF	TGTGCCACCCCGGGGGGTTCGCTGGTGGATCAGCCCCAGCATTTT
.	.	TRBV14	TRBJ2-3	CASSQGGFRVLDTQYF	TGTGCCAGCAGCCAGGGGGGTTTTCGTGTACTGGATACGCAGTATTTT
.	.	TRBV4-1	TRBJ2-5	CATSPGNQETQYF	TGTGCCACTAGTCCCGGGAATCAAGAGACCCAGTACTTC
.	.	TRBV4-1	TRBJ1-1	CASSQERLRGGTEAFF	TGCGCCAGCAGCCAAGAAAGGTTGCGGGGAGGCACTGAAGCTTTCTTT
.	few	TRBV7-9	TRBJ2-1	CASSPPIRDFTASYNEQFF	TGTGCCAGCAGCCCCCCCATCCGGGACTTCACCGCATCCTACAATGAGCAGTTCTTC
.	.	TRBV5-1	TRBJ2-3	CASTINGGTDTQYF	TGCGCCAGCACCATTAACGGGGGCACAGATACGCAGTATTTT
.	.	TRBV7-9	TRBJ2-2	CASSLWGRRGTGELFF	TGTGCCAGCAGCTTATGGGGCAGGCGGGGCACCGGGGAGCTGTTTTTT
TRBD1	.	TRBV10-3	TRBJ2-5	CAISERVGQGHQETQYF	TGTGCCATCAGTGAAAGGGTCGGACAGGGGCACCAAGAGACCCAGTACTTC
.	few	TRBV7-2	TRBJ2-3	CASSGIRGALTDTQYF	TGTGCCAGCAGCGGCATCAGGGGAGCGCTCACAGATACGCAGTATTTT
.	.	TRBV2	TRBJ2-7	CASKERGRTYEQYF	TGTGCCAGCAAAGAGAGAGGCAGAACCTACGAGCAGTACTTC
TRBD2	.	TRBV6-1	TRBJ2-4	CASAKPGLAGVDEYF	TGTGCCAGCGCCAAACCGGGACTAGCGGGAGTCGATGAGTACTTC
.	few	TRBV4-3	TRBJ2-2	CASSQVGGLTGELFF	TGCGCCAGCAGCCAAGTGGGGGGGCTCACCGGGGAGCTGTTTTTT
.	.	TRBV5-6	TRBJ2-5	CASSFWGRETQYF	TGTGCCAGCAGCTTTTGGGGGAGGGAGACCCAGTACTTC
.	.	TRBV7-9	TRBJ2-5	CASSPRGGETQYF	TGTGCCAGCAGCCCCAGGGGTGGGGAGACCCAGTACTTC
.	few	TRBV6-5	TRBJ2-3	CASRHETDTQYF	TGTGCCAGCAGACACGAAACAGATACGCAGTATTTT
.	.	TRBV5-1	TRBJ2-7	CASSLGGRTYEQYF	TGCGCCAGCAGCTTGGGGGGGCGCACCTACGAGCAGTACTTC
TRBD2	.	TRBV15	TRBJ2-3	CATSIGGLAGGTDTQYF	TGTGCCACCAGCATTGGCGGGCTAGCGGGGGGCACAGATACGCAGTATTTT
.	few	TRBV4-3	TRBJ2-1	CASSQDLGGEQFF	TGCGCCAGCAGCCAAGATCTGGGGGGTGAGCAGTTCTTC
.	few	TRBV4-1	TRBJ2-2	CASSTNTGELFF	TGCGCCAGCAGTACAAACACCGGGGAGCTGTTTTTT
.	many	TRBV7-9	TRBJ2-6	CANPGSGANVLTF	TGTGCCAACCCAGGGTCTGGGGCCAACGTCCTGACTTTC
TRBD2	few	TRBV4-3	TRBJ2-3	CASSQDPATSGSTDTQYF	TGCGCCAGCAGCCAAGATCCGGCGACTAGCGGGAGCACAGATACGCAGTATTTT
.	.	TRBV7-2	TRBJ1-3	CASSQDQGNTIYF	TGTGCCAGCAGCCAAGATCAGGGGAACACCATATATTTT
TRBD2	few	TRBV5-4	TRBJ2-7	CASSQGLAGVYEQYF	TGTGCCAGCAGCCAGGGACTAGCGGGAGTCTACGAGCAGTACTTC
TRBD2	.	TRBV11-2	TRBJ2-5	CASSLGVSGDETQYF	TGTGCCAGCAGCTTAGGGGTTAGCGGGGACGAGACCCAGTACTTC